What follows are 21 T cell receptor beta chains derived from one specimen sequenced in a study of technical replicates of blood from several donors. Repertoires were generated with immunoSEQ multiplex PCR, while TCRdb's copy carries only in-frame clones and drops some. The sample yields 55,000 to 75,000 clones, 91% seen once. Material: PBMCs. The receptors were gathered from a human donor in good health. Some clones in this sample may be carry-over from other donors' samples.

The chain joins TRBV30 to TRBJ1-1, with 8 bases that match TRBD1. The CDR3 has 13 amino acids. Trimming removed 4 bases from V and 4 bases from J; junction bases left unmatched: 5. CDR1 GTSNPN and CDR2 SVGIG come from the germline V gene (reference sequence). This chain's CDR3 is CAWNRQGATEAFF. The CDR3 coding sequence is TGTGCCTGGAACCGGCAGGGGGCCACTGAAGCTTTCTTT. Drawing the rest from reference TRBV30 and TRBJ1-1, the complete variable domain is SQTIHQWPATLVQPVGSPLSLECTVEGTSNPNLYWYRQAAGRGLQLLFYSVGIGQISSEVPQNLSASRPQDRQFILSSKKLLLSDSGFYLCAWNRQGATEAFFGQGTRLTVV.

Only one count was recorded for this clone. The V gene is TRBV7-9, the J gene TRBJ1-2; 11 nucleotides align to TRBD1. This CDR3 is 14 amino acids long. CDR1 and CDR2 from the germline V gene are SEHNR and FQNEAQ (reference sequence). V shed 5 bases, J shed 7 bases, and the junction held 6 bases outside the gene matches. This CDR3 is CASSITGTGGGYTF. As DNA, the CDR3 is TGTGCCAGCAGCATCACCGGGACAGGGGGTGGCTACACCTTC.

The rearrangement links TRBV29-1 to TRBJ2-3, with D perhaps TRBD2 (5 bases). The V end was cut by 4 bases, the J end by 6 bases, with 17 bases between. This CDR3 is built from 14 residues. The germline gives CDR1 SQVTM, CDR2 ANQGSEA. The CDR3 DNA is TGCAGCGTTGTTGGACTCCTTCCGGAGGATACGCAGTATTTT. Its protein is CSVVGLLPEDTQYF.

This clone was seen once. V usage is TRBV5-4 and J usage is TRBJ1-1; 9 bases agree with TRBD1. CDR3 length: 15 residues. V dropped 4 bases and J dropped 5; count of bases not matched to a gene: 9. Per germline, CDR1 SGHNT and CDR2 YYREEE (reference sequence). CDR3 residues: CASSPDRGGWTEAFF. The CDR3, as DNA: TGTGCCAGCAGCCCTGACAGGGGGGGGTGGACTGAAGCTTTCTTT.

J is TRBJ2-7 and V is TRBV6-5; D gene ambiguous. Germline V gene lookup returns CDR1 MNHEY and CDR2 SVGAGI. This CDR3 comprises 15 residues. V was clipped by 5 bases and J by 0 bases, with 14 bases between them. The CDR3 is CASSTVRLSSYEQYF. The CDR3, as DNA: TGTGCCAGCAGTACCGTGAGGCTGAGCTCCTACGAGCAGTACTTC.

The chain carries TRBV5-6 and TRBJ2-1; 15 positions match TRBD2. The CDR3 spans 15 residues. Germline V CDR1 and CDR2: SGHDT, YYEEEE. V lost 2 bases and J lost 8; bases outside the gene matches: 2. CDR3 nucleotides: TGTGCCAGCAGCTTCGGACTAGCGGGAGGGCATGAGCAGTTCTTC. This codes for CASSFGLAGGHEQFF.

The V gene is TRBV11-1, the J gene TRBJ2-1; D perhaps matches TRBD2 (6 bases). Germline CDR1 reads SGHAT; CDR2 reads FQDESV (reference sequence). The CDR3 sequence is 15 residues long. V was shortened by 8 bases and J by 5 bases, with 19 bases between the two germline ends. The CDR3 DNA reads as TGTGCCAGCGCCCCTGGGGGGTCCGCGCACAATGAGCAGTTCTTC. As protein: CASAPGGSAHNEQFF. The whole variable domain, filled in from reference TRBV11-1 and TRBJ2-1, reads EAEVAQSPRYKITEKSQAVAFWCDPISGHATLYWYRQILGQGPELLVQFQDESVVDDSQLPKDRFSAERLKGVDSTLKIQPAELGDSAMYLCASAPGGSAHNEQFFGPGTRLTVL.

In this sample, this clone turned up a few times. The rearrangement joins TRBV7-8 to TRBJ1-5, with a tentative D call TRBD1 (6 bases). Trimming pared 5 bases from V and 1 base from J, leaving 21 bases between. The CDR3 loop spans 18 amino acids. The V gene's germline CDR1 is SGHVS and CDR2 FQNEAQ. The CDR3 DNA sequence: TGTGCCAGCAGCCCTGAAGTTCACAGGGTAATGAGCAATCAGCCCCAGCATTTT. Its protein product is CASSPEVHRVMSNQPQHF.

The rearrangement joins TRBV5-1 to TRBJ2-1, with 8 bases fitting TRBD2. V trimming: 2 bases; J trimming: 6 bases; junction bases outside the gene matches: 10. From germline, CDR1 is SGHRS and CDR2 YFSETQ. CDR3 length equals 16 residues. CDR3 nucleotides: TGCGCCAGCAGCTTAGGGACTAGTCTTACGGTCAATGAGCAGTTCTTC. Protein product: CASSLGTSLTVNEQFF.

The table lists this clone with a count of one. The chain carries TRBV4-3 and TRBJ2-7, with D perhaps matching TRBD1 (7 bases). The CDR3 covers 16 residues. Trimming left V 0 bases short and J 4 bases short, with 16 bases between. Per germline, CDR1 LGHNA and CDR2 YSLEER. Written as DNA, the CDR3 is TGCGCCAGCAGCCAAGAGGGGGCGGGACAGCTTTACGAGCAGTACTTC. Encoded protein: CASSQEGAGQLYEQYF.

The chain couples TRBV2 to TRBJ1-2; no reliable D call. Trimming removed 6 bases from V and 6 bases from J, with 14 bases in between. The CDR3 consists of 13 residues. Looked up from germline, CDR1 is SNHLY and CDR2 is FYNNEI. The CDR3 protein is CASSPGTRDGYTF. As DNA, the CDR3 is TGTGCCAGCAGCCCGGGCACTAGGGATGGCTACACCTTC.

The chain combines TRBV7-2 with TRBJ2-1; 10 bases agree with TRBD2. From germline, CDR1 is SGHTA and CDR2 FQGNSA. The J segment lost 4 bases and the V segment lost 5 bases, leaving 5 bases of the junction unmatched. The CDR3 contains 15 residues. CDR3 DNA: TGTGCCAGCAGCCCGAGCGGGGGGGGGTACAATGAGCAGTTCTTC. Translated: CASSPSGGGYNEQFF.

The rearrangement uses TRBV12-5 and TRBJ2-5; tentative D call: TRBD2 (6 bases). Germline assignment: CDR1 LGHNT and CDR2 FRNRAP. The V end was cut by 5 bases, the J end by 3 bases, with 16 bases between. The CDR3 runs to 15 residues. The CDR3 bases are TGTGCTAGTGGTCCTCCAGGCGGGGCGAAAGAGACCCAGTACTTC. Translation: CASGPPGGAKETQYF.

The CDR3 nucleotides are TGTGCCAGCTCACCAACAACAGGGGGCAGAGTTTTGTCACCCCTCCACTTT. Translating it yields CASSPTTGGRVLSPLHF. This rearrangement joins TRBV18 to TRBJ1-6; 9 bases align to TRBD1. This CDR3 is built from 17 residues. Germline V CDR1 and CDR2: KGHSH, LQKENI. Germline trimming cut 2 bases from V and 10 bases from J; bases unmatched to any gene: 12.

The chain's CDR3 is CASSRAGGGTGELFF. The DNA for the CDR3 is TGTGCCAGCAGCCGAGCGGGGGGAGGCACCGGGGAGCTGTTTTTT. This chain connects TRBV7-8 to TRBJ2-2; 9 positions agree with TRBD2. CDR3 size: 15 residues. V was clipped by 5 bases and J by 4 bases; unmatched bases: 5. CDR1 is SGHVS, CDR2 FQNEAQ, per germline.

The V gene is TRBV27, the J gene TRBJ2-3; D is unclear. Germline loops: CDR1 MNHEY, CDR2 SMNVEV (reference sequence). Between the trimmed V and J ends, which lost 6 bases and 0 bases, there was a span of 10 bases. CDR3 length equals 14 residues. The CDR3 sequence is CASSHSRSTDTQYF. The DNA for the CDR3 is TGTGCCAGCAGCCATAGCCGAAGCACAGATACGCAGTATTTT.

V usage is TRBV7-9 and J usage is TRBJ2-7; D possibly corresponds to TRBD1 (6 bases). The length of the CDR3 is 15 residues. Looked up from germline, CDR1 is SEHNR and CDR2 is FQNEAQ (reference sequence). Trimming shortened V by 5 bases and J by 0 bases, and 14 bases separated the two germline ends. The DNA for the CDR3 is TGTGCCAGCAGCGGTACCTGGGACACCTCCTACGAGCAGTACTTC. It specifies CASSGTWDTSYEQYF.

This clone qualifies as large. The chain uses TRBV14 and TRBJ2-2, with D unresolved. Trimming removed 1 base at V and 6 bases at J, with 6 bases between. This CDR3 is built from 13 residues. The germline gives CDR1 SGHDN, CDR2 FVKESK. This CDR3 reads CASSQVQAGELFF. The CDR3 coding sequence is TGTGCCAGCAGCCAAGTTCAGGCCGGGGAGCTGTTTTTT.

V gene TRBV7-9 combines with J gene TRBJ2-6; D unresolved. Germline CDR1 reads SEHNR; CDR2 reads FQNEAQ (reference sequence). The CDR3 has 16 residues. V was cut by 1 base and J by 1 base, with 8 bases left in between. Here the CDR3 reads CASSLGLVSGANVLTF. As DNA, the CDR3 is TGTGCCAGCAGCTTAGGACTGGTTTCTGGGGCCAACGTCCTGACTTTC.

The chain links TRBV7-2 to TRBJ1-3; TRBD1 matches 7 bases. The CDR3 runs to 16 residues. J gave up 2 bases and V 0 bases, and 4 bases lay outside the gene matches. CDR1 is SGHTA, CDR2 FQGNSA, per germline. CDR3 sequence reads: CASSLAGQGAGNTIYF. In DNA, the CDR3 is TGTGCCAGCAGCTTAGCAGGGCAGGGGGCTGGAAACACCATATATTTT.

J is TRBJ2-2 and V is TRBV4-1; TRBD2 aligns across 7 bases. CDR1 is MGHRA, CDR2 YSYEKL, per germline. The V and J ends lost 5 bases and 3 bases, in that order; junction bases with no gene match: 9. CDR3 length: 16 amino acids. The CDR3 reads CASSERDFYHTGELFF. Here the CDR3 DNA reads TGCGCCAGCAGCGAGCGGGACTTTTATCACACCGGGGAGCTGTTTTTT.